The rows below give T cell receptor beta chains drawn from one sample of a study of spatial heterogeneity in lung cancer. TCRdb used MiXCR to reprocess the 5' RACE reads, holding one entry per CDR3 protein. This sample has approximately 40,000 distinct CDR3 sequences; around 7.5% occur once, and the top ten carry 25% to 35%. Sequenced here: PBMCs, sampled at surgery. All receptors derive from a male donor with early-stage non-small cell lung cancer. Each CDR3 is given with its conserved first and last residue. The order of the fields is D gene, J gene, CDR3 length, clone size, V gene, CDR3 DNA, CDR3 protein. The D gene is left open where the match is weak. A clone size is listed for some rows: how often the clone was seen (once, few, many), or a class if it is expanded.

d_call: TRBD2; j_call: TRBJ2-2; cdr3_length: 16; clone_size: many; v_call: TRBV6-2/TRBV6-3; cdr3_nt: TGTGCCAGCACCAGCGGGGGGTCCTCGAACACCGGGGAGCTGTTTTTT; cdr3_aa: CASTSGGSSNTGELFF
d_call: .; j_call: TRBJ1-2; cdr3_length: 15; clone_size: .; v_call: TRBV7-9; cdr3_nt: TGTGCCAGCAGCCTTACTTTGGGAGCCAACTATGGCTACACCTTC; cdr3_aa: CASSLTLGANYGYTF
d_call: .; j_call: TRBJ2-3; cdr3_length: 14; clone_size: many; v_call: TRBV5-4; cdr3_nt: TGTGCCAGCAGCTTGGCAGGGGCTGCAGATACGCAGTATTTT; cdr3_aa: CASSLAGAADTQYF
d_call: TRBD2; j_call: TRBJ2-1; cdr3_length: 14; clone_size: .; v_call: TRBV13; cdr3_nt: TGTGCCAGCAGCCCCGGGACTAGCGTAAATGAGCAGTTCTTC; cdr3_aa: CASSPGTSVNEQFF
d_call: .; j_call: TRBJ2-1; cdr3_length: 16; clone_size: many; v_call: TRBV24-1; cdr3_nt: TGTGCCACCAGTGATACCCGGAGGGGACGGGGACATGAGCAGTTCTTC; cdr3_aa: CATSDTRRGRGHEQFF
d_call: .; j_call: TRBJ1-5; cdr3_length: 13; clone_size: .; v_call: TRBV10-3; cdr3_nt: TGTGCCATCAGTGGAAAGGTTGACCAGCCCCAGCATTTT; cdr3_aa: CAISGKVDQPQHF
d_call: TRBD1; j_call: TRBJ1-4; cdr3_length: 15; clone_size: few; v_call: TRBV6-1; cdr3_nt: TGTGCCAGCAGTGTTCGGACAGGGGCTGATGAAAAACTGTTTTTT; cdr3_aa: CASSVRTGADEKLFF
d_call: .; j_call: TRBJ2-2; cdr3_length: 16; clone_size: many; v_call: TRBV7-4; cdr3_nt: TGTGCCAGCAGCGAAGTGCGTGGACAGAAAACCGGGGAGCTGTTTTTT; cdr3_aa: CASSEVRGQKTGELFF
d_call: .; j_call: TRBJ2-3; cdr3_length: 13; clone_size: many; v_call: TRBV20-1; cdr3_nt: TGCAGTGCAACTCGTGGGTTTGCAGATACGCAGTATTTT; cdr3_aa: CSATRGFADTQYF
d_call: TRBD2; j_call: TRBJ2-2; cdr3_length: 16; clone_size: many; v_call: TRBV7-2; cdr3_nt: TGTGCCAGCAGCTCAGGACTAGCGGCCTTCACCGGGGAGCTGTTTTTT; cdr3_aa: CASSSGLAAFTGELFF
d_call: TRBD2; j_call: TRBJ2-7; cdr3_length: 15; clone_size: few; v_call: TRBV7-2; cdr3_nt: TGTGCCAGCAGCTCCCTTAGCGGGGGGGAAGACGAGCAGTACTTC; cdr3_aa: CASSSLSGGEDEQYF
d_call: .; j_call: TRBJ2-1; cdr3_length: 14; clone_size: many; v_call: TRBV18; cdr3_nt: TGTGCCAGCTCACTTCTAGACACCTTTCAAGAGCAGTTCTTC; cdr3_aa: CASSLLDTFQEQFF
d_call: TRBD1; j_call: TRBJ2-4; cdr3_length: 17; clone_size: .; v_call: TRBV20-1; cdr3_nt: TGCAGTGCTAGGCCCCTTAGGGACAGGGTAGCCAAAAACATTCAGTACTTC; cdr3_aa: CSARPLRDRVAKNIQYF
d_call: .; j_call: TRBJ1-3; cdr3_length: 13; clone_size: few; v_call: TRBV18; cdr3_nt: TGTGCCAGCTCACCAGAGGGTAGAAACACCATATATTTT; cdr3_aa: CASSPEGRNTIYF
d_call: .; j_call: TRBJ1-5; cdr3_length: 13; clone_size: many; v_call: TRBV14; cdr3_nt: TGTGCCAGCAGCCAACAGAGCAATCAGCCCCAGCATTTT; cdr3_aa: CASSQQSNQPQHF
d_call: TRBD2; j_call: TRBJ2-5; cdr3_length: 17; clone_size: many; v_call: TRBV5-1; cdr3_nt: TGCGCCAGCAGCTTGGAGGCTAGCGGGATTCGGCAAGAGACCCAGTACTTC; cdr3_aa: CASSLEASGIRQETQYF
d_call: .; j_call: TRBJ2-1; cdr3_length: 16; clone_size: .; v_call: TRBV29-1; cdr3_nt: TGCAGCGTTGAAACCAACAGGAGGGCACAATACAATGAGCAGTTCTTC; cdr3_aa: CSVETNRRAQYNEQFF
d_call: TRBD1; j_call: TRBJ1-3; cdr3_length: 16; clone_size: many; v_call: TRBV11-2; cdr3_nt: TGTGCCAGCAGACGTCAGGGGGCCAGCTCTGGAAACACCATATATTTT; cdr3_aa: CASRRQGASSGNTIYF
d_call: .; j_call: TRBJ2-1; cdr3_length: 13; clone_size: few; v_call: TRBV30; cdr3_nt: TGTGCCTGGAGTGGACGGGGGTACAATGAGCAGTTCTTC; cdr3_aa: CAWSGRGYNEQFF
d_call: .; j_call: TRBJ1-4; cdr3_length: 14; clone_size: many; v_call: TRBV5-1; cdr3_nt: TGCGCCAGCAGCTTGGATCGGCCCGACGAAAAACTGTTTTTT; cdr3_aa: CASSLDRPDEKLFF
d_call: TRBD1; j_call: TRBJ2-1; cdr3_length: 16; clone_size: many; v_call: TRBV7-9; cdr3_nt: TGTGCCAGCAGCTCCGAGGGGACAGGGGTTTACAATGAGCAGTTCTTC; cdr3_aa: CASSSEGTGVYNEQFF
d_call: .; j_call: TRBJ1-5; cdr3_length: 16; clone_size: few; v_call: TRBV7-6; cdr3_nt: TGTGCCAGCAGCCCAGTCGGCGGGGGGCTAATTCAGCCCCAGCATTTT; cdr3_aa: CASSPVGGGLIQPQHF
d_call: .; j_call: TRBJ1-2; cdr3_length: 16; clone_size: many; v_call: TRBV5-1; cdr3_nt: TGCGCCAGCAGCCCAATTCCAGGAGGGATTAACTATGGCTACACCTTC; cdr3_aa: CASSPIPGGINYGYTF
d_call: .; j_call: TRBJ2-3; cdr3_length: 15; clone_size: few; v_call: TRBV5-1; cdr3_nt: TGCGCCAGCAGCTCCACCGGGACTGCGCCAGATACGCAGTATTTT; cdr3_aa: CASSSTGTAPDTQYF
d_call: TRBD1; j_call: TRBJ2-7; cdr3_length: 15; clone_size: many; v_call: TRBV4-2; cdr3_nt: TGTGCCAGCAGCCAAGGAATGGGACAGTCCTACGAGCAGTACTTC; cdr3_aa: CASSQGMGQSYEQYF
d_call: TRBD2; j_call: TRBJ2-1; cdr3_length: 20; clone_size: many; v_call: TRBV7-9; cdr3_nt: TGTGCCAGCAGCCCGAAACCCCGTGGACTAGCGGGAGAGGTTTACAATGAGCAGTTCTTC; cdr3_aa: CASSPKPRGLAGEVYNEQFF
d_call: .; j_call: TRBJ1-1; cdr3_length: 15; clone_size: .; v_call: TRBV27; cdr3_nt: TGTGCCAGCAGTTCCCCTCGCGGAAGGGTCACTGAAGCTTTCTTT; cdr3_aa: CASSSPRGRVTEAFF
d_call: .; j_call: TRBJ1-2; cdr3_length: 16; clone_size: many; v_call: TRBV6-5; cdr3_nt: TGTGCCAGCAGTTACTCGAGTATGGGCAGCTTCTATGGCTACACCTTC; cdr3_aa: CASSYSSMGSFYGYTF
d_call: TRBD1; j_call: TRBJ1-2; cdr3_length: 16; clone_size: many; v_call: TRBV4-3; cdr3_nt: TGCGCCAGCAGCCCATCCTGGACAGGGGGAAACTATGGCTACACCTTC; cdr3_aa: CASSPSWTGGNYGYTF
d_call: .; j_call: TRBJ2-7; cdr3_length: 14; clone_size: .; v_call: TRBV5-1; cdr3_nt: TGCGCCAGCAGCTTGTCACAGGACCAGTACGAGCAGTACTTC; cdr3_aa: CASSLSQDQYEQYF
d_call: TRBD2; j_call: TRBJ2-1; cdr3_length: 14; clone_size: .; v_call: TRBV24-1; cdr3_nt: TGTGCCACCAGTGACAGACTAGCGGGCCCTGAGCAGTTCTTC; cdr3_aa: CATSDRLAGPEQFF
d_call: TRBD1; j_call: TRBJ1-6; cdr3_length: 15; clone_size: few; v_call: TRBV3-1; cdr3_nt: TGTGCCAGCAGCCCGAGGACAGGAGCTAATTCACCCCTCCACTTT; cdr3_aa: CASSPRTGANSPLHF
d_call: .; j_call: TRBJ2-3; cdr3_length: 16; clone_size: .; v_call: TRBV2; cdr3_nt: TGTGCCAGCAGGAATCGCCTCGCTGGCGGCACAGATACGCAGTATTTT; cdr3_aa: CASRNRLAGGTDTQYF
d_call: .; j_call: TRBJ1-5; cdr3_length: 17; clone_size: many; v_call: TRBV20-1; cdr3_nt: TGCAGTGCTAGAGTGCCGGGGGCGGGTTTTAGCAATCAGCCCCAGCATTTT; cdr3_aa: CSARVPGAGFSNQPQHF
d_call: .; j_call: TRBJ1-4; cdr3_length: 12; clone_size: few; v_call: TRBV20-1; cdr3_nt: TGCAGTGCTAGACGAATGGTGGAAAAACTGTTTTTT; cdr3_aa: CSARRMVEKLFF
d_call: .; j_call: TRBJ2-5; cdr3_length: 15; clone_size: few; v_call: TRBV12-3/TRBV12-4; cdr3_nt: TGTGCCAGCAGCCGGGGCCCCTCGGGCCAAGAGACCCAGTACTTC; cdr3_aa: CASSRGPSGQETQYF
d_call: TRBD1; j_call: TRBJ1-2; cdr3_length: 17; clone_size: .; v_call: TRBV11-2; cdr3_nt: TGTGCCAGCAGCTTGTTTGTGTTGAGACAGGGCACCTATGGCTACACCTTC; cdr3_aa: CASSLFVLRQGTYGYTF
d_call: TRBD2; j_call: TRBJ2-1; cdr3_length: 17; clone_size: .; v_call: TRBV7-3; cdr3_nt: TGTGCCAGCAGCCGAAATCCTAGCGGGGGCCTCTACAATGAGCAGTTCTTC; cdr3_aa: CASSRNPSGGLYNEQFF
d_call: .; j_call: TRBJ1-1; cdr3_length: 13; clone_size: many; v_call: TRBV5-5; cdr3_nt: TGTGCCAGCAGCGCCTTCGTGAACACTGAAGCTTTCTTT; cdr3_aa: CASSAFVNTEAFF